The rows below give T cell receptor beta chains drawn from one sample of a study of blood T cells in healthy people across ages. TCRdb processed the 5' RACE reads anew with MiXCR; each CDR3 protein has one entry. The profile covers some 1.5 million distinct CDR3 sequences, with over 25% appearing a single time and 7% to 9% taken by the ten largest. Sequenced input: blood. These receptors came from a woman aged 25-40 years in good health. The CDR3 runs from the conserved cysteine through the conserved F or W. D genes are given only for firm matches. Part of the rows lack a size; the others show once, few, many or a class for expanded clones.

d_call	v_call	clone_size	j_call	cdr3_nt	cdr3_aa
TRBD2	TRBV20-1	few	TRBJ2-1	TGCAGTGCTCCGGGACTAGCGTCCTACAATGAGCAGTTCTTC	CSAPGLASYNEQFF
TRBD2	TRBV20-1	NA	TRBJ2-7	TGCAGTGCTGGGGGACTAGCGGGAGATTTTATGGTCTACGAGCAGTACTTC	CSAGGLAGDFMVYEQYF
NA	TRBV5-5	few	TRBJ2-5	TGTGCCAGCAGCTCTCACATCTCCGAGACCCAGTACTTC	CASSSHISETQYF
NA	TRBV7-7	NA	TRBJ2-1	TGTGCCAGCAGGGGGTCGGGAGACAATGAGCAGTTCTTC	CASRGSGDNEQFF
NA	TRBV2	NA	TRBJ2-4	TGTGCCAGCAGTCCTCAAGATTATCAGTACTTC	CASSPQDYQYF
NA	TRBV12-3/TRBV12-4	NA	TRBJ2-1	TGTGCCAGCAGTTTAGTAGCGAGAGAGACCCAGTTCTTC	CASSLVARETQFF
NA	TRBV24-1	NA	TRBJ2-1	TGTGCCACCAGCCCCACCGTTTTGTCCACTGAGCAGTTCTTC	CATSPTVLSTEQFF
NA	TRBV12-5	NA	TRBJ2-3	TGTGCTAGTGGTACTCGGGTAGGAGATACGCAGTATTTT	CASGTRVGDTQYF
TRBD2	TRBV20-1	NA	TRBJ2-3	TGCAGTGCTCCCGGGGGACTAGCCCGCGATACGCAGTATTTT	CSAPGGLARDTQYF
TRBD1	TRBV7-9	NA	TRBJ1-2	TGTGCCAGCGGGTCTCGGGACAGAATCTATGGCTACACCTTC	CASGSRDRIYGYTF
TRBD1	TRBV2	many	TRBJ1-2	TGCGCCAGCAGCCTTGGACAGGGGGCAGGGGGCTACACCTTC	CASSLGQGAGGYTF
TRBD2	TRBV4-3	NA	TRBJ2-4	TGCGCCAGCAGCCAAGAAGTGGGGAGGGACATTCAGTACTTC	CASSQEVGRDIQYF
TRBD1	TRBV25-1	few	TRBJ1-2	TGTGCCAGCAGTGCGCCAGGGGGGTTGGGACCTGGCTACACCTTC	CASSAPGGLGPGYTF
NA	TRBV5-1	once	TRBJ2-2	TGCGCCACCAGTTGGGGGTCGGTGAACACCGGGGAGCTGTTTTTT	CATSWGSVNTGELFF
NA	TRBV7-6	few	TRBJ1-3	TGTGCCAGCAGCTTAGCCCCACAGGGTTCTGGAAACACCATATATTTT	CASSLAPQGSGNTIYF
TRBD1	TRBV7-2	NA	TRBJ1-1	TGTGCCAGCAGCGAGGGGACAGGCCCCAACACTGAAGCTTTCTTT	CASSEGTGPNTEAFF
TRBD1	TRBV6-5	many	TRBJ1-2	TGTGCCAGCAGAGTACAGGGGGGCTATGGCTACACCTTC	CASRVQGGYGYTF
NA	TRBV5-6	NA	TRBJ2-1	TGTGCCAGCAGCCCCTGGGGTGGCCATGAGCAGTTCTTC	CASSPWGGHEQFF
NA	TRBV14	NA	TRBJ1-4	TGTGCCAGCAGCCAAGGATGGGGAGTGAATGAAAAACTGTTTTTT	CASSQGWGVNEKLFF
NA	TRBV7-9	NA	TRBJ1-1	TGTGCCAGCAGCCTTGGTAATGGAGCGATCACTGAAGCTTTCTTT	CASSLGNGAITEAFF
NA	TRBV15	few	TRBJ2-1	TGTGCCACCAGCCCAAGAAGGGGGGCCCGGGGGGACAATGAGCAGTTCTTC	CATSPRRGARGDNEQFF
TRBD2	TRBV12-3/TRBV12-4	NA	TRBJ2-7	TGTGCCAGCAGTTCCCCCTTTATTACTAGCGGGGCTTCCACCTACGAGCAGTACTTC	CASSSPFITSGASTYEQYF
NA	TRBV6-6	few	TRBJ2-5	TGTGCCAGCAGTTCGCCAGAGGATCCCCAAGAGACCCAGTACTTC	CASSSPEDPQETQYF
NA	TRBV7-6	NA	TRBJ2-1	TGTGCCAGCAGCTCAATACCCCAGCGGAACAATGAGCAGTTCTTC	CASSSIPQRNNEQFF
NA	TRBV6-2/TRBV6-3	NA	TRBJ1-2	TGTGCCAGCAATCGTGGGACCGCCAACTATGGCTACACCTTC	CASNRGTANYGYTF
NA	TRBV29-1	many	TRBJ2-4	TGCAGCGTTGAAGATCCTCCCACAGCCAAAAACATTCAGTACTTC	CSVEDPPTAKNIQYF
NA	TRBV27	few	TRBJ1-1	TGTGCCAGCAGTTCGGGGGGCAGGGTGAAAGCTTTCTTT	CASSSGGRVKAFF
NA	TRBV7-9	NA	TRBJ1-1	TGTGCCAGCAGCTTTCGCAAGAATACTAACACTGAAGCTTTCTTT	CASSFRKNTNTEAFF
TRBD1	TRBV4-1	few	TRBJ2-5	TGCGCCAGCAGCCGAGCGACAGGGGGTGGCCTACGTCAAGAGACCCAGTACTTC	CASSRATGGGLRQETQYF
TRBD1	TRBV20-1	few	TRBJ2-4	TGCAGTGCTACCAACCCCGGACAGGGTGGAAACATTCAGTACTTC	CSATNPGQGGNIQYF
TRBD1	TRBV6-5	few	TRBJ2-2	TGTGCCAGCAGGCTACAGGGGGCACGCGGGGAGCTGTTTTTT	CASRLQGARGELFF
NA	TRBV2	NA	TRBJ1-2	TGTGCCAGCAGTGAAGTTCTGAACTATGGCTACACCTTC	CASSEVLNYGYTF
NA	TRBV6-6	NA	TRBJ1-1	TGTGCCAGCAGTCGCCTCCTTGAGAACACTGAAGCTTTCTTT	CASSRLLENTEAFF
TRBD2	TRBV4-1	NA	TRBJ2-1	TGCGCCAGCAGCCAATTGGGGACTACCTACAATGAGCAGTTCTTC	CASSQLGTTYNEQFF
NA	TRBV12-5	few	TRBJ2-1	TGTGCTAGTGCGCGGGGAAAAAATGAGCAGTTCTTC	CASARGKNEQFF
TRBD1	TRBV28	many	TRBJ2-7	TGTGCCAGCAGTGGGGACAGCCGCTACGAGCAGTACTTC	CASSGDSRYEQYF
TRBD2	TRBV9	few	TRBJ2-7	TGTGCCAGCAGCGTAGTCGGAACTAGCGGATACAATGAGCAGTACTTC	CASSVVGTSGYNEQYF
NA	TRBV20-1	NA	TRBJ2-4	TGCAGTGCCCCCTCCCAACCCGGAGGGGTGTACTTC	CSAPSQPGGVYF
TRBD1	TRBV7-8	NA	TRBJ1-1	TGTGCCAGCCGACGCTCGGGACAGGGGAACACTGAAGCTTTCTTT	CASRRSGQGNTEAFF
NA	TRBV20-1	NA	TRBJ1-5	TGCAGTGCCCAGAACGACCCGGGGAATCAGCCCCAGCATTTT	CSAQNDPGNQPQHF
NA	TRBV29-1	few	TRBJ2-4	TGCGGCGTTGAGGTCTGGGGTGCCAAAAACATTCAGTACTTC	CGVEVWGAKNIQYF
TRBD2	TRBV20-1	NA	TRBJ2-5	TGCAGCCCCAAGGGGACTAGCGGGATTGGGGAGACCCAGTACTTC	CSPKGTSGIGETQYF